This T cell receptor (beta chain) is from a study of metastatic and nonmetastatic thyroid tumors. Overall study: Blood and tumor or nodule tissue repertoires from malignant and benign thyroid patients were compared.

CDR1 SGDLS and CDR2 YYNGEE come from the germline V gene. CDR3 length: 19 amino acids. V trimming: 0 bases; J trimming: 2 bases; junction bases outside the gene matches: 6. No treatment of any kind had been given to any patient before thyroid surgery. Study-wide points: Significantly higher TCR beta diversity was reportedly seen in malignant thyroid tumors than benign nodules, in blood and tumor.

The sample holds many counts of this clone. Its antigen is still unknown. Within the sample, other DNA sequences also encode this same CDR3. Through MiXCR, TCRdb re-clonotyped the PCR reads. Altogether tens of thousands of clones are present, less than 15% being singletons, with the ten largest covering about a sixth. The receptor's source is a female donor with papillary thyroid cancer or a benign thyroid nodule (not recorded which). Some clones in this sample may be carry-over from other donors' samples. This chain uses TRBV9 with TRBJ2-6; 12 bases are a match to TRBD1. Sequencing was carried out using blood. CDR3 in DNA: TGTGCCAGCAGCGTAGGGAAGGGACAGGGGGCCACTGGGGCCAACGTCCTGACTTTC. Its protein product is CASSVGKGQGATGANVLTF. Looking up the rest from reference TRBV9 and TRBJ2-6 gives the full variable domain: DSGVTQTPKHLITATGQRVTLRCSPRSGDLSVYWYQQSLDQGLQFLIQYYNGEERAKGNILERFSAQQFPDLHSELNLSSLELGDSALYFCASSVGKGQGATGANVLTFGAGSRLTVL.